The 23 T cell receptor beta chains listed next were all sequenced from one sample in a study of T cells in Graves' hyperthyroidism and ophthalmopathy. The CDR3 regions of TCR beta were amplified from RNA transcripts. HTBI primers were the set used in a first-round RT-PCR of the TCR CDR3. TCRdb re-analysed the multiplex PCR reads in MiXCR, keeping a single row per CDR3 protein. The data hold roughly 700,000 distinct CDR3 sequences, with roughly 17% observed a single time. Input material: blood. The receptors were sampled from a man aged 50 to 59 with Graves' hyperthyroidism.

The rearrangement uses TRBV14 and TRBJ2-4; maybe TRBD1 (5 bases). The CDR3 totals 13 residues. V was trimmed by 3 bases and J by 9 bases, leaving 12 bases between them. The germline V gene has CDR1 SGHDN and CDR2 FVKESK. For the CDR3, the DNA is TGTGCCAGCAGCCAGAGCCAGGGTAGCATTCAGTACTTC. Its protein is CASSQSQGSIQYF.

This clonotype was recorded at least ten times. The rearrangement links TRBV10-3 to TRBJ2-3; 8 nucleotides match TRBD1. V lost 0 bases and J lost 3; bases outside the gene matches: 2. Germline V CDR1 and CDR2: ENHRY, SYGVKD. The CDR3 consists of 15 residues. The CDR3 nucleotides are TGTGCCATCAGTGAGTCGGACAGGGAGACAGATACGCAGTATTTT. Amino acid sequence: CAISESDRETDTQYF.

This clonotype has just a few counts. This chain connects TRBV18 to TRBJ2-7, with 8 nucleotides matching TRBD1. J lost 6 bases, V lost 4 bases, and 5 bases had no gene match. This CDR3 has 13 residues. In germline, CDR1 is KGHSH, CDR2 LQKENI. In DNA form, the CDR3 reads TGTGCCAGCTCACAAACAGGGGGTATCGAGCAGTACTTC. Amino acid sequence: CASSQTGGIEQYF.

This clonotype showed up just a few times. The gene calls are TRBV28 and TRBJ2-2, with TRBD1 as a possible D gene (5 bases). The length of the CDR3 is 13 residues. V was pared by 10 bases and J by 3 bases, with 12 bases between. The germline V gene encodes CDR1 MDHEN and CDR2 SYDVKM. The CDR3: CATGRVDTGELFF. The CDR3 region has the DNA TGTGCCACCGGCAGGGTCGACACCGGGGAGCTGTTTTTT.

The chain is built from TRBV30 and TRBJ1-2; D possibly corresponds to TRBD1 (5 bases). Trimming cost V 8 bases and J 6 bases, with 22 bases left between them. Germline V gene data show CDR1 as GTSNPN and CDR2 as SVGIG (reference sequence). This CDR3 contains 14 residues. The CDR3 region has the DNA TGTGCCCGTTCCCCCGGGGGACTGGCGAATGGCTACACCTTC. Protein sequence: CARSPGGLANGYTF.

J is TRBJ1-6 and V is TRBV12-3 or TRBV12-4, with D unresolved. V was trimmed by 5 bases and J by 6 bases, leaving 5 bases between them. The CDR3 is made up of 12 amino acids. DNA for the CDR3: TGTGCCAGCAGTACTCCTAATTCACCCCTCCACTTT. Translation gives CASSTPNSPLHF.

This clonotype showed up just a few times. The chain joins TRBV20-1 to TRBJ2-6; D gene ambiguous. V gave up 0 bases and J gave up 0 bases, with 3 bases separating them. Germline assignment: CDR1 DFQATT and CDR2 SNEGSKA (reference sequence). This CDR3 contains 14 residues. For the CDR3, the DNA is TGCAGTGCTAGAGACAGCTCTGGGGCCAACGTCCTGACTTTC. Translated: CSARDSSGANVLTF.

The V gene is TRBV6-1, the J gene TRBJ1-5; 12 bases map to TRBD1. The CDR3 has 17 amino acids. V shed 7 bases and J 5 bases; nucleotides not matched to a gene: 12. In germline, CDR1 is MNHNS, CDR2 SASEGT. The CDR3 nucleotides read TGTGCCAGCACCCCGGGACAGGGGGCCCTTGGGGATCAGCCCCAGCATTTT. Protein: CASTPGQGALGDQPQHF.

The rearrangement joins TRBV7-9 to TRBJ2-4, with 12 bases aligning to TRBD2. V lost 1 base to trimming and J lost 5 bases; unmatched junction nucleotides: 9. In germline, CDR1 is SEHNR, CDR2 FQNEAQ (reference sequence). The CDR3 runs 18 residues. CDR3 nucleotide sequence: TGTGCCAGCAGCTTAGGCCCCAGGACTAGCGGGACCCAAAACATTCAGTACTTC. Encoded protein: CASSLGPRTSGTQNIQYF.

This clonotype was recorded a few times. V usage is TRBV7-9 and J usage is TRBJ1-2; D gene unclear. CDR1 SEHNR and CDR2 FQNEAQ come from the germline V gene (reference sequence). The CDR3 runs to 15 residues. Trimming removed 2 bases at V and 0 bases at J, with 10 bases between. Written as DNA, the CDR3 is TGTGCCAGCAGCTTAACAGTTTCTTCTAACTATGGCTACACCTTC. As protein: CASSLTVSSNYGYTF. Looking up the rest from reference TRBV7-9 and TRBJ1-2 gives the full variable domain: DTGVSQNPRHKITKRGQNVTFRCDPISEHNRLYWYRQTLGQGPEFLTYFQNEAQLEKSRLLSDRFSAERPKGSFSTLEIQRTEQGDSAMYLCASSLTVSSNYGYTFGSGTRLTVV.

This clonotype was seen at least ten times. This chain connects TRBV11-3 to TRBJ2-7; D is possibly TRBD2 (6 bases). Trimming cost V 5 bases and J 6 bases, with 17 bases left between them. Germline values: CDR1 SGHNT, CDR2 YENEEA. The CDR3 runs 14 residues. The CDR3 sequence is CASSAKGTQGEQYF. The CDR3 DNA sequence: TGTGCCAGCAGCGCCAAAGGGACTCAGGGCGAGCAGTACTTC. Looking up the rest from reference TRBV11-3 and TRBJ2-7 gives the full variable domain: EAGVVQSPRYKIIEKKQPVAFWCNPISGHNTLYWYLQNLGQGPELLIRYENEEAVDDSQLPKDRFSAERLKGVDSTLKIQPAELGDSAVYLCASSAKGTQGEQYFGPGTRLTVT.

This clonotype was seen ten or more times. This chain uses TRBV11-1 with TRBJ1-2; TRBD1 matches at 10 bases. The CDR3 is 15 residues long. CDR1 is SGHAT, CDR2 FQDESV, per germline (reference sequence). The V gene end was trimmed by 2 bases and the J gene end by 6 bases; junction bases not matched to a gene: 6. The CDR3 spells CASSLTTGGSDGYTF. CDR3 nucleotides: TGTGCCAGCAGCTTAACGACAGGGGGCTCTGATGGCTACACCTTC.

This clonotype was recorded many times. The chain employs TRBV7-9 and TRBJ2-7; D gene uncertain. From germline, CDR1 is SEHNR and CDR2 FQNEAQ (reference sequence). This CDR3 contains 15 residues. V gave up 1 base and J gave up 5 bases, with 15 bases separating them. CDR3 DNA sequence: TGTGCCAGCAGCTTAGGAAAGTATACGGTAGACGAGCAGTACTTC. Its protein product is CASSLGKYTVDEQYF.

This clonotype showed up just a few times. The chain is built from TRBV7-2 and TRBJ2-2, with TRBD2 matching 11 bases. Germline-derived CDR1 and CDR2 are SGHTA and FQGNSA. CDR3 size: 17 residues. V shed 5 bases and J 6 bases; nucleotides not matched to a gene: 11. The CDR3 is CASSRWTSGRYPGELFF. The CDR3 bases are TGTGCCAGCAGCCGGTGGACTAGCGGGCGGTATCCCGGGGAGCTGTTTTTT.

The chain joins TRBV3-1 to TRBJ1-1, with D maybe TRBD1 (5 bases). Germline CDR1 and CDR2: LGHDT and YNNKEL (reference sequence). This CDR3 spans 11 amino acids. V lost 8 bases, J lost 8 bases, and 12 bases lay in between. The CDR3 here is CASGAGREAFF. The CDR3 bases are TGTGCCAGCGGGGCAGGCCGAGAAGCTTTCTTT.

The V call is TRBV28, the J call TRBJ2-3; TRBD2 aligns across 10 bases. CDR3 length: 16 residues. Germline CDR1 is MDHEN and CDR2 is SYDVKM. The ends lost 1 base at V and 4 bases at J; junction bases unmatched: 5. In DNA, the CDR3 is TGTGCCAGCAGTTTATTTCCTAGCGGGAGCGCAGATACGCAGTATTTT. Protein product: CASSLFPSGSADTQYF.

The chain is built from TRBV5-1 and TRBJ2-5; D is possibly TRBD1 or TRBD2 (5 bases each). The CDR3 runs to 18 residues. CDR1 is SGHRS and CDR2 is YFSETQ in the germline V gene. V lost 1 base to trimming and J lost 2 bases, with 21 bases between them. This CDR3 reads CASSLRKLGTIHQETQYF. The CDR3 DNA reads TGCGCCAGCAGCTTGAGAAAATTGGGGACCATCCATCAAGAGACCCAGTACTTC.

This chain joins TRBV7-2 and TRBJ2-7; 9 positions match TRBD1. The CDR3 extends over 16 amino acids. Germline V CDR1 and CDR2: SGHTA, FQGNSA. Trimming cost V 2 bases and J 4 bases; bases outside gene matches: 9. Here the CDR3 reads CASSLFSRTGAYEQYF. CDR3 bases: TGTGCCAGCAGCTTATTTTCCAGGACAGGGGCATACGAGCAGTACTTC.

This clonotype was detected only a few times. The V and J genes are TRBV10-3 and TRBJ2-3; 8 nucleotides align to TRBD2. The V gene's germline CDR1 is ENHRY and CDR2 SYGVKD. V lost 5 bases to trimming and J lost 3 bases; unmatched junction nucleotides: 13. This CDR3 contains 17 residues. The CDR3 protein is CAISPGGSGDGTDTQYF. The CDR3 bases are TGTGCCATCAGTCCCGGGGGTAGCGGGGATGGAACAGATACGCAGTATTTT.

This clonotype was recorded at least ten times. The chain employs TRBV24-1 and TRBJ2-1, with D tentatively TRBD2 (5 bases). V dropped 4 bases and J dropped 0 bases, with 12 bases sitting between them. The CDR3 covers 16 residues. CDR1 and CDR2 (germline): KGHDR, SFDVKD. Here the CDR3 DNA reads TGTGCCACCAGTGACCGGGATACTAGCTCCTACAATGAGCAGTTCTTC. Protein: CATSDRDTSSYNEQFF.

This clonotype was seen more than once but under ten times. This chain uses TRBV7-9 with TRBJ1-1, with no clear D. The CDR3 contains 13 residues. Trimming took off 1 base at V and 1 base at J, with 4 bases between the two ends. Germline CDR1 is SEHNR and CDR2 is FQNEAQ (reference sequence). The CDR3 loop is CASSLDKNTEAFF. CDR3 coding DNA: TGTGCCAGCAGCTTAGATAAGAACACTGAAGCTTTCTTT.

This clonotype was seen at least ten times. The chain employs TRBV5-1 and TRBJ1-1; D is undetermined. In germline, CDR1 is SGHRS, CDR2 YFSETQ. There are 17 residues in the CDR3. Trimming stripped 0 bases from V and 0 bases from J, with 15 bases between. As DNA, the CDR3 is TGCGCCAGCAGCTTGGCAGGACTCACCTTTATGAACACTGAAGCTTTCTTT. Protein: CASSLAGLTFMNTEAFF.

This sequence joins TRBV6-2 or TRBV6-3 and TRBJ2-2, with 8 nucleotides matching TRBD1. Germline values: CDR1 MNHEY, CDR2 SVGEGT. CDR3 size: 14 residues. The V gene end was trimmed by 7 bases and the J gene end by 7 bases; junction bases not matched to a gene: 8. CDR3 sequence: CASNQQGGNGELFF. The CDR3 nucleotides read TGTGCCAGCAACCAACAGGGGGGAAACGGGGAGCTGTTTTTT.